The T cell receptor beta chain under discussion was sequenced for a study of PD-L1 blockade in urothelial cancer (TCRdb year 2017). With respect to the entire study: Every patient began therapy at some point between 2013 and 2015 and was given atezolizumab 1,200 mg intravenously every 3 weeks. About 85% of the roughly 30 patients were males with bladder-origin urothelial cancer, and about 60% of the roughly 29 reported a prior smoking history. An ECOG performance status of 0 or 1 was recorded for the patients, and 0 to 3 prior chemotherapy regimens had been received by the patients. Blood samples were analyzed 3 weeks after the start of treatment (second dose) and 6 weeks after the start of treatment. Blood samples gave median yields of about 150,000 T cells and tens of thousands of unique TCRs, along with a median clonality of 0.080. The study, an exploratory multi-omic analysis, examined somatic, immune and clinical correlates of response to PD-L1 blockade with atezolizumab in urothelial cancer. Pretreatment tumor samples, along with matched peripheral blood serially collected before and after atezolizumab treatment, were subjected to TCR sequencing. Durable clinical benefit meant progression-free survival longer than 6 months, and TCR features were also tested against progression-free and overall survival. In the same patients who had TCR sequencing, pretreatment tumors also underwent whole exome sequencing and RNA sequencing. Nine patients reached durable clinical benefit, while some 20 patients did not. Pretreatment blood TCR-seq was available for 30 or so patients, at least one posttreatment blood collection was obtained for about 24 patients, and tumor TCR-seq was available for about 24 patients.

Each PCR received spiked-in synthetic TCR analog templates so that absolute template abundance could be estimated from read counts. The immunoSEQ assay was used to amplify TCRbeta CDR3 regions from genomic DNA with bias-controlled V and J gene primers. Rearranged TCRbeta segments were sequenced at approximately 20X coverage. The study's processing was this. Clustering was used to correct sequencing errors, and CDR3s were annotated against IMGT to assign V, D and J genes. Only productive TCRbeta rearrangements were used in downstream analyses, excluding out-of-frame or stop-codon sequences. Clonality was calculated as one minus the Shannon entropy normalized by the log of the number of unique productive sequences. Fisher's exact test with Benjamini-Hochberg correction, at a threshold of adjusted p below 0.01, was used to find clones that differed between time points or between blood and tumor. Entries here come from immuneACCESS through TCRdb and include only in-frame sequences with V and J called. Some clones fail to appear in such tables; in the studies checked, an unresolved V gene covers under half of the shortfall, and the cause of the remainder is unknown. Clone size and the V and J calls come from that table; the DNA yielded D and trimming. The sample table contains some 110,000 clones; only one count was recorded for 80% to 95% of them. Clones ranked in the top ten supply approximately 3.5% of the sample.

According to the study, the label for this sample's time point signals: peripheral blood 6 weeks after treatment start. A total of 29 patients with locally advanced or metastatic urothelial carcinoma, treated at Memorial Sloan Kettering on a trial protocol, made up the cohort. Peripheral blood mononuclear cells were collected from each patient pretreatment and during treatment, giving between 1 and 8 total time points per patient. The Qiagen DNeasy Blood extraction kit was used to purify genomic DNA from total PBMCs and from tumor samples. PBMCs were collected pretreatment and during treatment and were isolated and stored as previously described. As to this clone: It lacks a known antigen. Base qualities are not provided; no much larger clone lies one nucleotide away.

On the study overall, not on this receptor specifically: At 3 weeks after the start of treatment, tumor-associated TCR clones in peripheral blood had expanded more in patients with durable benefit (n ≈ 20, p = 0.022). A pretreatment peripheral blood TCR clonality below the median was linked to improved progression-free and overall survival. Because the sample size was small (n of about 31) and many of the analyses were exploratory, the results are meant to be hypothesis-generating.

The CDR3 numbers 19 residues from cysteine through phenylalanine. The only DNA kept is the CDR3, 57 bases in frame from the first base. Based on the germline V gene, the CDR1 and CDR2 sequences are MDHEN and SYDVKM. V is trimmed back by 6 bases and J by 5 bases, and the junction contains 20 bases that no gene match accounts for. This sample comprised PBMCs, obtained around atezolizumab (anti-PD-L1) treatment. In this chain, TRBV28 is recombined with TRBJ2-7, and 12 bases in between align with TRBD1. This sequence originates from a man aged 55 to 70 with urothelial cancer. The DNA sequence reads TGTGCCAGCAGGACCCTAGCGGGAGTCGGGACAGGGGGCGTGAACGAGCAGTACTTC. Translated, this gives CASRTLAGVGTGGVNEQYF.